Shown below are 25 T cell receptor beta chains from a single sample sequenced in a study of blood T cells in healthy people across ages (dated by TCRdb to between 2015 and 2016). The library was produced with 5' RACE. Sequencing was carried out with an Illumina HiSeq 2500. A second PCR of about 6 to 11 cycles was run with a J-beta primer mix and a sample-barcoded 5' primer. The public reads were reanalyzed by TCRdb: fastp trimming at Q25, MiXCR alignment, in-frame beta chains only. A single entry per CDR3 protein holds the most common genes and DNA from its merged rows. In all, the sample holds around 500,000 distinct CDR3 sequences, and around 48% of those were seen once. The ten largest clonotypes hold 20% to 25% of the sample. Sequenced: blood. All receptors come from a man aged 80 or over in good health.

This chain uses TRBV4-3 with TRBJ1-5, with no clear D. V lost 0 bases and J 4 bases, leaving 7 bases between the germline ends. The length of the CDR3 is 14 residues. The V gene's germline CDR1 is LGHNA and CDR2 YSLEER. As DNA, the CDR3 is TGCGCCAGCAGCCAAGATTTCCGGAATCAGCCCCAGCATTTT. This codes for CASSQDFRNQPQHF.

The chain employs TRBV6-6 and TRBJ1-6; possibly TRBD1 for D (5 bases). The CDR3 has 15 residues. V was cut by 6 bases and J by 7 bases, with 16 bases left in between. CDR1 is MNHNY, CDR2 SVGAGI, per germline (reference sequence). CDR3: CASSRQREGNSPLHF. The CDR3 DNA reads TGTGCCAGCAGCAGACAGCGGGAGGGGAATTCACCCCTCCACTTT.

The chain carries TRBV27 and TRBJ2-2; the match to TRBD2 covers 9 bases. The CDR3 contains 16 residues. After removal of 7 bases from V and 5 bases from J, the junction contained 11 bases not matched to a gene. Germline V gives CDR1 MNHEY, CDR2 SMNVEV (reference sequence). The CDR3 protein is CASNFSGSGSTGELFF. CDR3 nucleotide sequence: TGTGCCAGCAACTTTAGCGGTAGCGGGAGTACCGGGGAGCTGTTTTTT.

This clonotype was seen ten or more times. V is TRBV6-6 and J is TRBJ2-7; D gene ambiguous. Trimming shortened V by 0 bases and J by 4 bases, and 10 bases separated the two germline ends. This CDR3 has 14 residues. CDR1 and CDR2 from the germline V gene are MNHNY and SVGAGI (reference sequence). The CDR3 DNA follows: TGTGCCAGCAGTTACTCGACGGGTCTGTACGAGCAGTACTTC. Its protein is CASSYSTGLYEQYF.

This chain connects TRBV29-1 to TRBJ2-5, with D possibly matching TRBD2 (5 bases). The V gene's germline CDR1 is SQVTM and CDR2 ANQGSEA. This CDR3 is 12 amino acids long. Trimming removed 7 bases from V and 4 bases from J, with 13 bases in between. CDR3 in amino acids: CSAEAGVETQYF. The CDR3 DNA sequence: TGCAGCGCCGAGGCCGGGGTAGAGACCCAGTACTTC.

The rearrangement uses TRBV27 and TRBJ1-2, with 8 bases matching TRBD1. Germline V CDR1 and CDR2: MNHEY, SMNVEV (reference sequence). CDR3 length: 14 amino acids. J lost 6 bases, V lost 5 bases, and 8 bases had no gene match. The CDR3 DNA follows: TGTGCCAGCAGTAGTTTCCCAGGGGGCAATGGCTACACCTTC. It encodes CASSSFPGGNGYTF.

This clonotype was seen a few times. CDR3 DNA: TGTGCCAGCAGTTTAGCCGCTCAGCCCCAGCATTTT. Translated, it gives CASSLAAQPQHF. The chain uses TRBV12-3 or TRBV12-4 and TRBJ1-5; D is uncertain. Trimming removed 0 bases from V and 6 bases from J, with 3 bases in between. The CDR3 is 12 residues long.

In this sample, this clonotype turned up a few times. The V call is TRBV7-9, the J call TRBJ2-5; TRBD2 matches 11 bases. V lost 1 base and J lost 5; bases outside the gene matches: 6. Germline CDR1 SEHNR, CDR2 FQNEAQ (reference sequence). CDR3 length equals 16 residues. The CDR3 bases are TGTGCCAGCAGCTTAGATCTAGCGGGAGGCTTTGAGACCCAGTACTTC. Its translation: CASSLDLAGGFETQYF.

This clonotype has more than one count but fewer than ten. The chain employs TRBV5-1 and TRBJ2-1; the match to TRBD2 covers 14 bases. With V trimmed by 0 bases and J by 5 bases, 7 bases remained unmatched. CDR3 size: 18 residues. The germline gives CDR1 SGHRS, CDR2 YFSETQ. DNA for the CDR3: TGCGCCAGCAGCTTGGTCCCGACTAGCGGGGGGGCCCACAATGAGCAGTTCTTC. Translation: CASSLVPTSGGAHNEQFF.

CDR3 residues: CASSFQGYGTDTQYF. In DNA form, the CDR3 reads TGTGCCAGCAGCTTCCAGGGATACGGCACAGATACGCAGTATTTT. The V call is TRBV27, the J call TRBJ2-3, with D possibly TRBD1 on 5 matching bases. CDR3 length equals 15 residues. CDR1 is MNHEY, CDR2 SMNVEV, per germline (reference sequence). Trimming shortened V by 6 bases and J by 1 base, and 14 bases separated the two germline ends.

This clonotype was observed once. The chain is built from TRBV7-3 and TRBJ2-3, with TRBD2 matching 9 bases. After removal of 4 bases from V and 1 base from J, the junction contained 3 bases not matched to a gene. This CDR3 region has 15 residues. Germline CDR1 SGHTA, CDR2 FQGTGA. The CDR3 nucleotides read TGTGCCAGCAGCTCTCAGCGGGGGGGCACAGATACGCAGTATTTT. Translated: CASSSQRGGTDTQYF.

The chain recombines TRBV11-2 with TRBJ2-4; D might be TRBD1 (6 bases). The end of the DNA aligns better with TRBJ2-7, so the J call may be wrong. The CDR3 consists of 20 residues. The germline gives CDR1 SGHAT, CDR2 FQNNGV. The CDR3 bases are TGTGCCAGCAGCAATAGGGGCGGACAGTCACCTACACAGATCTTCTACGAGCAGTACTTC. Translation gives CASSNRGGQSPTQIFYEQYF.

Only a few counts were recorded for this clonotype. CDR3 in amino acids: CATSRDRAGGSYGYTF. The CDR3 nucleotides are TGTGCCACCAGCAGAGATCGGGCAGGGGGCTCCTATGGCTACACCTTC. V gene TRBV15 combines with J gene TRBJ1-2; TRBD1 agrees at 8 bases. The CDR3 runs to 16 residues. CDR1 LNHNV and CDR2 YYDKDF come from the germline V gene (reference sequence). The junction had 7 bases not matched to a gene; V was cut back by 0 bases and J by 4 bases.

Note on this clonotype: This may arise from a read error, as a much more abundant clone is one base away. The chain links TRBV6-5 to TRBJ2-1; no clear D. The J call may be faulty, since TRBJ2-7 better matches the DNA end. CDR1 is MNHEY and CDR2 is SVGAGI in the germline V gene. The CDR3 is made up of 12 amino acids. CDR3 in amino acids: CASSYGYNEQYF. CDR3 sequence (DNA): TGTGCCAGCAGTTACGGCTACAATGAGCAGTACTTC.

CDR3 amino acids: CASSTSGSTDTQYF. CDR3 DNA sequence: TGTGCCAGCAGTACTAGCGGGAGCACAGATACGCAGTATTTT. The rearrangement links TRBV6-4 to TRBJ2-3, with 9 positions matching TRBD2. This CDR3 is built from 14 residues. Germline values: CDR1 MRHNA, CDR2 SNTAGT. The V and J ends lost 5 bases and 0 bases, in that order; junction bases with no gene match: 0.

The J gene is TRBJ1-2, the V gene TRBV4-1; 9 bases line up with TRBD1. V dropped 4 bases and J dropped 7; count of bases not matched to a gene: 4. Germline values: CDR1 MGHRA, CDR2 YSYEKL. The CDR3 extends over 13 amino acids. CDR3 nucleotide sequence: TGCGCCAGCAGCCCCTGGACAGGGGCTGGCTACACCTTC. It is translated as CASSPWTGAGYTF.

This chain joins TRBV7-2 and TRBJ1-2, with 11 bases lining up with TRBD1. The CDR3 totals 16 residues. Losses at the gene ends were 3 bases for V and 5 bases for J; bases not matched to a gene: 8. Germline values: CDR1 SGHTA, CDR2 FQGNSA. CDR3 protein: CASSLGGQGALYGYTF. DNA of the CDR3: TGTGCCAGCAGCTTGGGCGGACAGGGGGCCTTGTATGGCTACACCTTC.

The sample holds a few counts of this clonotype. The V and J genes are TRBV7-2 and TRBJ1-2; the D is unclear. Germline-derived CDR1 and CDR2 are SGHTA and FQGNSA. The CDR3 contains 14 residues. V gave up 1 base and J gave up 7 bases, with 13 bases separating them. The CDR3 spells CASSLDSAIRGYTF. DNA of the CDR3: TGTGCCAGCAGCTTAGACAGCGCCATTCGTGGCTACACCTTC.

V gene TRBV7-2 combines with J gene TRBJ1-3; TRBD1 aligns across 10 bases. The V gene's germline CDR1 is SGHTA and CDR2 FQGNSA. With 1 base clipped from V and 4 bases from J, the junction kept 10 bases outside the gene matches. The CDR3 runs to 18 residues. CDR3 sequence (DNA): TGTGCCAGCAGCTTAGTAAGGCGACAGGGGGCACGAGGAAACACCATATATTTT. Translating gives CASSLVRRQGARGNTIYF.

This clonotype came up a few times. The chain recombines TRBV20-1 with TRBJ2-7; 7 bases are a match to TRBD1. Unmatched junction bases numbered 17, after V lost 6 bases and J lost 3 bases. Per germline, CDR1 DFQATT and CDR2 SNEGSKA (reference sequence). The CDR3 runs 16 residues. The chain's CDR3 is CSAAKGAPLKDYEQYF. CDR3 coding DNA: TGCAGTGCCGCGAAGGGGGCACCACTCAAAGACTACGAGCAGTACTTC.

This chain connects TRBV20-1 to TRBJ2-3, with D hard to call. The CDR3 is made up of 12 amino acids. The germline CDR1 and CDR2 sequences are DFQATT and SNEGSKA (reference sequence). Trimming removed 6 bases from V and 4 bases from J, with 11 bases in between. CDR3 sequence: CSASPTPDTQYF. Written as DNA, the CDR3 is TGCAGTGCCTCACCTACACCAGATACGCAGTATTTT.

The chain uses TRBV20-1 and TRBJ2-5; TRBD2 agrees at 14 bases. The DNA end is a closer match to TRBJ2-7, so the J assignment may be wrong. The CDR3 consists of 14 residues. Germline CDR1 and CDR2: DFQATT and SNEGSKA (reference sequence). The CDR3 loop is CSAGLAGGGYEQYF. The CDR3 region has the DNA TGCAGTGCCGGACTAGCGGGAGGTGGCTACGAGCAGTACTTC.

This chain joins TRBV27 and TRBJ2-3; D uncertain. CDR3 length: 16 amino acids. Germline values: CDR1 MNHEY, CDR2 SMNVEV (reference sequence). With 6 bases removed from V and 0 bases from J, the gap between germline ends came to 16 bases. The CDR3 here is CASRRLRASSTDTQYF. CDR3 coding DNA: TGTGCCAGCAGGCGGCTTCGCGCCTCTAGCACAGATACGCAGTATTTT.

V is TRBV2 and J is TRBJ2-3; D unclear. The germline gives CDR1 SNHLY, CDR2 FYNNEI. The V end was cut by 1 base, the J end by 5 bases, with 4 bases between. There are 12 residues in the CDR3. The CDR3: CASSEDVDTQYF. For the CDR3, the DNA is TGTGCCAGCAGTGAAGACGTAGATACGCAGTATTTT.

This clonotype was seen a handful of times. This chain links TRBV24-1 with TRBJ1-1; D ambiguous. There are 13 residues in the CDR3. The V gene lost 8 bases and the J gene lost 2 bases, with 11 bases spanning the gap. CDR1 and CDR2 (germline): KGHDR, SFDVKD. The CDR3: CATTLGDNTEAFF. DNA for the CDR3: TGTGCCACCACCCTCGGGGATAACACTGAAGCTTTCTTT.